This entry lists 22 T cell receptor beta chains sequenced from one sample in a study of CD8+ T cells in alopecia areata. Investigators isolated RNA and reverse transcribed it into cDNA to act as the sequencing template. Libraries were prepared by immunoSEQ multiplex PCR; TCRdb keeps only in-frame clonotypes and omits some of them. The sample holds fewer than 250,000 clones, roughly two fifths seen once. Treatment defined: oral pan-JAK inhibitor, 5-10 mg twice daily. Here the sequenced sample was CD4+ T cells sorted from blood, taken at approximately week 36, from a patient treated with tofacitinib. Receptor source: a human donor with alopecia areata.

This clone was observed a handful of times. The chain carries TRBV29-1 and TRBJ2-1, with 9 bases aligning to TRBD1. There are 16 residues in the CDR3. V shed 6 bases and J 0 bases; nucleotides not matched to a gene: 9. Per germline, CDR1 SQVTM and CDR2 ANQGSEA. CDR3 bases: TGCAGCGTAGGGTACAGGGGGCCTAGCTCCTACAATGAGCAGTTCTTC. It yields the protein CSVGYRGPSSYNEQFF.

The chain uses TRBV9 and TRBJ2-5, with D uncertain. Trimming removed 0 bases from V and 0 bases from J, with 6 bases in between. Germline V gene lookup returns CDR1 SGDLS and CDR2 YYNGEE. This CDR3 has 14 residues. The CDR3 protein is CASSVGTYQETQYF. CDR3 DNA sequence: TGTGCCAGCAGCGTAGGAACTTACCAAGAGACCCAGTACTTC.

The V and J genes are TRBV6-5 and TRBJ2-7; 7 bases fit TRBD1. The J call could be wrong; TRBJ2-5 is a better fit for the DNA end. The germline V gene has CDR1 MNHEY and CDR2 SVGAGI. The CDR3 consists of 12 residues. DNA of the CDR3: TGTGCCAGCACGACAGGGCGGGAGACCCAGTACTTC. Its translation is CASTTGRETQYF.

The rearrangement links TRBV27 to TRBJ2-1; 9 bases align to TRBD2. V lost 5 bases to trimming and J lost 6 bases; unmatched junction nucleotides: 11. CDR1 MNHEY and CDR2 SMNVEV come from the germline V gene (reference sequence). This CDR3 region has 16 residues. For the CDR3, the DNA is TGTGCCAGCAGTAGGACTAGCGAAACCTATTCCAATGAGCAGTTCTTC. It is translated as CASSRTSETYSNEQFF.

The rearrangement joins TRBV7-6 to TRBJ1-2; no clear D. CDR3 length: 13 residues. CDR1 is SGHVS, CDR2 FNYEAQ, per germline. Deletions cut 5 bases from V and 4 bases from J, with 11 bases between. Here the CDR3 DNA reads TGTGCCAGCAGCGGGTATCGGGGCTATGGCTACACCTTC. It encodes CASSGYRGYGYTF.

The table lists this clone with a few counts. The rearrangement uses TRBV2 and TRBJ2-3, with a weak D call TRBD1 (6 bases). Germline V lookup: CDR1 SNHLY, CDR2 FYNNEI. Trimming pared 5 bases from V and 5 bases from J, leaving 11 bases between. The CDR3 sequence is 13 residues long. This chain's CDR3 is CASSRDMEDTQYF. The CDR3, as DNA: TGTGCCAGCAGTAGGGACATGGAAGATACGCAGTATTTT. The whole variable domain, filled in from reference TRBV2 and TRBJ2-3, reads EPEVTQTPSHQVTQMGQEVILRCVPISNHLYFYWYRQILGQKVEFLVSFYNNEISEKSEIFDDQFSVERPDGSNFTLKIRSTKLEDSAMYFCASSRDMEDTQYFGPGTRLTVL.

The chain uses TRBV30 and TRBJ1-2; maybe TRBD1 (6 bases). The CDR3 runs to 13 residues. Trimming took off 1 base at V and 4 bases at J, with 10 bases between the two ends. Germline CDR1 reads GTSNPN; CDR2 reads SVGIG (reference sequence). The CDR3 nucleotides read TGTGCCTGGAGTGAGGGGGACCCCTATGGCTACACCTTC. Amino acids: CAWSEGDPYGYTF.

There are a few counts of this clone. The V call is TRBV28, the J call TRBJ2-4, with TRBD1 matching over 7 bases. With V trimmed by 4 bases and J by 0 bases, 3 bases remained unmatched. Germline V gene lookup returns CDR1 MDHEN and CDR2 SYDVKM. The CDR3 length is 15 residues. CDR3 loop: CASSWTGVAKNIQYF. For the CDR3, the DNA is TGTGCCAGCAGTTGGACAGGCGTAGCCAAAAACATTCAGTACTTC. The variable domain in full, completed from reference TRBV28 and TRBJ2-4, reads DVKVTQSSRYLVKRTGEKVFLECVQDMDHENMFWYRQDPGLGLRLIYFSYDVKMKEKGDIPEGYSVSREKKERFSLILESASTNQTSMYLCASSWTGVAKNIQYFGAGTRLSVL.

The chain's CDR3 is CASSPPGTPDEQFF. Here the CDR3 DNA reads TGTGCCAGCAGCCCCCCGGGGACCCCTGATGAGCAGTTCTTC. The rearrangement joins TRBV7-2 to TRBJ2-1, with D perhaps matching TRBD1 or TRBD2 (5 bases each). Germline V gene data show CDR1 as SGHTA and CDR2 as FQGNSA. This CDR3 region has 14 residues. V was pared by 5 bases and J by 8 bases, with 16 bases between. The variable domain in full, completed from reference TRBV7-2 and TRBJ2-1, reads GAGVSQSPSNKVTEKGKDVELRCDPISGHTALYWYRQSLGQGLEFLIYFQGNSAPDKSGLPSDRFSAERTGGSVSTLTIQRTQQEDSAVYLCASSPPGTPDEQFFGPGTRLTVL.

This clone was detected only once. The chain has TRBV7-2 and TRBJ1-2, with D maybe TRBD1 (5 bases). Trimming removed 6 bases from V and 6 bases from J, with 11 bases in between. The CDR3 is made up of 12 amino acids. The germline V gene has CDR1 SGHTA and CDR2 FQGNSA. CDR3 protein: CASSPGTDGYTF. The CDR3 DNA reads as TGTGCCAGCAGTCCCGGGACGGATGGCTACACCTTC.

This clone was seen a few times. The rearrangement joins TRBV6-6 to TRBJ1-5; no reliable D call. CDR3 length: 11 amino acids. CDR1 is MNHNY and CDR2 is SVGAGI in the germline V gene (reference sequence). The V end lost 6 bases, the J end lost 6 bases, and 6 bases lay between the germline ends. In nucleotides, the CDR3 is TGTGCCAGCAGCTTGGGTCAGCCCCAGCATTTT. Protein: CASSLGQPQHF.

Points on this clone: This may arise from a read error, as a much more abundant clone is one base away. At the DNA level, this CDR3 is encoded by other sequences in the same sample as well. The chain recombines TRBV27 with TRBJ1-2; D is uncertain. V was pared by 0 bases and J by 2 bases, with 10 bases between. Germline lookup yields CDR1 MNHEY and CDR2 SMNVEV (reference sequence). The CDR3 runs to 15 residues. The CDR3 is CASSLSPRLNYGYTF. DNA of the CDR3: TGTGCCAGCAGTTTATCCCCGAGGCTCAACTATGGCTACACCTTC.

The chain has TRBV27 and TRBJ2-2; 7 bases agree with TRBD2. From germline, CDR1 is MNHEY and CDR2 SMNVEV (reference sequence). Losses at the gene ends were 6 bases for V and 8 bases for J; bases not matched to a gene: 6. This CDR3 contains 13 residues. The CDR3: CASRRLALGELFF. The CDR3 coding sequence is TGTGCCAGCAGGCGACTAGCCTTGGGGGAGCTGTTTTTT.

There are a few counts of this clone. CDR3 sequence (DNA): TGCGCCAGCAGCTTGGCCACAGCGGGAGCCACAGATACGCAGTATTTT. Its protein product is CASSLATAGATDTQYF. The chain has TRBV5-1 and TRBJ2-3; 8 nucleotides line up with TRBD2. The V gene end was trimmed by 0 bases and the J gene end by 2 bases; junction bases not matched to a gene: 5. Germline CDR1 and CDR2: SGHRS and YFSETQ. The CDR3 has 16 amino acids.

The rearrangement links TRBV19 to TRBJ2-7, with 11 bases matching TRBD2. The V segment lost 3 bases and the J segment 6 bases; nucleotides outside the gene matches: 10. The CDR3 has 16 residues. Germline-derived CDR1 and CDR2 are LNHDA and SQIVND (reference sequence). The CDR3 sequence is CASSMSTSGRSGEQYF. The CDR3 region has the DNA TGTGCCAGTAGTATGTCAACTAGCGGGAGAAGCGGCGAGCAGTACTTC.

CDR3 in amino acids: CAWNDKSSGSSDTQYF. CDR3 DNA: TGTGCCTGGAACGACAAATCTAGCGGGTCCTCCGATACGCAGTATTTT. V usage is TRBV30 and J usage is TRBJ2-3, with 8 bases that match TRBD2. CDR3 length: 16 amino acids. Looked up from germline, CDR1 is GTSNPN and CDR2 is SVGIG (reference sequence). V was pared by 4 bases and J by 6 bases, with 15 bases of the junction left unmatched.

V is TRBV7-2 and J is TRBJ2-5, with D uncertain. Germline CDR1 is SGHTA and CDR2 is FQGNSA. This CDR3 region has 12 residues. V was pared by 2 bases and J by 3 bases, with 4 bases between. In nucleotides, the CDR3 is TGTGCCAGCAGCTTAAACGAAGAGACCCAGTACTTC. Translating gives CASSLNEETQYF.

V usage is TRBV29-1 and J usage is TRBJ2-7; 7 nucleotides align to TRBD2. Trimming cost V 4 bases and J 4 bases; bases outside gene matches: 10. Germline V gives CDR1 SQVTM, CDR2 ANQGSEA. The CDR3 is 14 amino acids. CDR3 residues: CSVGANDGGYEQYF. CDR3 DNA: TGCAGCGTTGGGGCTAACGACGGGGGGTACGAGCAGTACTTC.

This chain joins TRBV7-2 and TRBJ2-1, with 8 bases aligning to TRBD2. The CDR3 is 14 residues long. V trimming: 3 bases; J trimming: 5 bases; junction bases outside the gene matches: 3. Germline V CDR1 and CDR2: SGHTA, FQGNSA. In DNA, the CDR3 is TGTGCCAGCAGCTTTGGACTAGCCCACAATGAGCAGTTCTTC. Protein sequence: CASSFGLAHNEQFF.

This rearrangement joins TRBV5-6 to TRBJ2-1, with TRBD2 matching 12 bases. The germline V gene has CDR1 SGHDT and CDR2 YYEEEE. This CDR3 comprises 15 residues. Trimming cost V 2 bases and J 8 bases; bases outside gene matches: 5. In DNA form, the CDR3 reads TGTGCCAGCAGCTTATTGACTAGCGGGAGCTATGAGCAGTTCTTC. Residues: CASSLLTSGSYEQFF. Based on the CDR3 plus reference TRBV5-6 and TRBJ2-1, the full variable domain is DAGVTQSPTHLIKTRGQQVTLRCSPKSGHDTVSWYQQALGQGPQFIFQYYEEEERQRGNFPDRFSGHQFPNYSSELNVNALLLGDSALYLCASSLLTSGSYEQFFGPGTRLTVL.

The CDR3 loop is CSVGERAYEQYF. The CDR3 DNA follows: TGCAGCGTTGGGGAGAGGGCCTACGAGCAGTACTTC. V gene TRBV29-1 combines with J gene TRBJ2-7; possible D gene TRBD2, 5 bases. The CDR3 is 12 amino acids. CDR1 and CDR2 from the germline V gene are SQVTM and ANQGSEA. V was trimmed by 4 bases and J by 2 bases, leaving 9 bases between them.

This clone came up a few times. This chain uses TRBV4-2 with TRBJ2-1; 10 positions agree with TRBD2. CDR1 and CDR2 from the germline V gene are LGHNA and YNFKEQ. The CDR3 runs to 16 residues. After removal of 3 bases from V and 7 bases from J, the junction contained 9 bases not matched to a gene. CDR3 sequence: CASSQQPGLAFNEQFF. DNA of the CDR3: TGTGCCAGCAGCCAGCAACCGGGACTAGCGTTTAATGAGCAGTTCTTC.